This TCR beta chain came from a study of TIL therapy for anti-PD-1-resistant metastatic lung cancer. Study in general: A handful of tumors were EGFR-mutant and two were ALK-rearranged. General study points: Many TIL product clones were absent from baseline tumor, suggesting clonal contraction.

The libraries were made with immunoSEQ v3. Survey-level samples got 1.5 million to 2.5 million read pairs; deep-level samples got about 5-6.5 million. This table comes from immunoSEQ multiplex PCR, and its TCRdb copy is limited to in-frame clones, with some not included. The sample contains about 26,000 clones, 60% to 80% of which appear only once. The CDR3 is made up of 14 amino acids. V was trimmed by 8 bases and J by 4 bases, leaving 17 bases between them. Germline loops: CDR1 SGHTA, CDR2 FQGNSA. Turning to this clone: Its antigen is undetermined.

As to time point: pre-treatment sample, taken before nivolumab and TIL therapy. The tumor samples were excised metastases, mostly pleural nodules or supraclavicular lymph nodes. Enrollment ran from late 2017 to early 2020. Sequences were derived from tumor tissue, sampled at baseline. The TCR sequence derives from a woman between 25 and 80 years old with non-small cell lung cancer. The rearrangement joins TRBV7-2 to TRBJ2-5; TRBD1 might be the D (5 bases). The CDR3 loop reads CASQERTRGETQYF. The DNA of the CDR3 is TGTGCCAGCCAAGAGAGGACAAGGGGAGAGACCCAGTACTTC.